This TCR beta chain emerged from a study of shared clonotypes between healthy human individuals. Whole-study results and caveats: Unshared clonotypes carried lower generation probabilities than those common to all four donors. The sharing of 5% to 5.5% of naive CD4 clonotypes was seen across a few donors. Researchers found naive subsets generally carried larger estimated richness than memory subsets.

As for this clone: Its specificity is unknown.

Naivety among CD8 cells was defined by CD45RO negativity and positive CCR7 selection, thereby excluding terminally differentiated effector memory CD45RA+ cells. This was a deep-level run. TCRdb keeps only in-frame clones here, not all; method: immunoSEQ multiplex PCR. The table records 2 million to 2.5 million clones, around 93% of them present only once. The V and J ends lost 1 base and 1 base respectively, with 14 bases between them. The CDR3 spans 16 residues. Germline CDR1 reads SGHDN; CDR2 reads FVKESK. The chain combines TRBV14 with TRBJ2-7; weak D call: TRBD1 (5 bases). The sequenced sample was naive CD8+ T cells from PBMCs. The sequence was obtained from a man younger than 35 in good health. Some clones in this sample may be carry-over from other donors' samples. CDR3 DNA: TGTGCCAGCAGCCAAGGGGGCATCAGGTGGTCCTACGAGCAGTACTTC. Translation gives CASSQGGIRWSYEQYF.